The 6 T cell receptor beta chains below all came from one sample that was sequenced in a study of T cells in Graves' hyperthyroidism and ophthalmopathy. TCR beta CDR3 regions were amplified from RNA transcripts. The TCR CDR3 first-round RT-PCR relied on the HTBI primer set. TCRdb reprocessed the multiplex PCR reads with MiXCR, giving one entry per CDR3 protein. The repertoire holds 300,000 to 450,000 distinct CDR3 sequences, with roughly 18% as singletons. The material sequenced was blood. These receptors were taken from a woman aged 40 to 50 with Graves' ophthalmopathy.

V usage is TRBV6-1 and J usage is TRBJ2-7, with unresolved D. CDR3 size: 13 residues. V lost 3 bases and J lost 5, with 11 bases in between. Germline V gene lookup returns CDR1 MNHNS and CDR2 SASEGT. This CDR3 reads CASSDLPADEQYF. CDR3 DNA sequence: TGTGCCAGCAGTGACCTCCCGGCGGACGAGCAGTACTTC.

This clonotype was recorded many times. The CDR3 DNA reads as TGCAGTGCTAGAGCTACGGGACAGCCAAATCAGCCCCAGCATTTT. It translates to CSARATGQPNQPQHF. V usage is TRBV20-1 and J usage is TRBJ1-5; 7 nucleotides agree with TRBD1. Germline trimming cut 1 base from V and 4 bases from J; bases unmatched to any gene: 7. The CDR3 extends over 15 amino acids. Germline loops: CDR1 DFQATT, CDR2 SNEGSKA (reference sequence).

There are a few counts of this clonotype. V usage is TRBV13 and J usage is TRBJ2-2; 7 bases fit TRBD1. Germline V gene data show CDR1 as PRHDT and CDR2 as FYEKMQ (reference sequence). This CDR3 is 16 amino acids long. V shed 4 bases and J 4 bases; nucleotides not matched to a gene: 9. DNA of the CDR3: TGTGCCAGCAGCTCCCGGACAGGCCACCTCACCGGGGAGCTGTTTTTT. Its translation is CASSSRTGHLTGELFF.

This clonotype has ten or more counts. The junction shows a germline mismatch at one end, possibly a read error. The gene calls are TRBV28 and TRBJ2-5; D is undetermined. This CDR3 has 11 residues. Germline-derived CDR1 and CDR2 are MDHEN and SYDVKM. CDR3 bases: TGTGCCAGCAATAACGAAGAGACTCAGTACTTC. It is translated as CASNNEETQYF.

The V gene is TRBV6-1, the J gene TRBJ2-7; TRBD1 aligns across 7 bases. The CDR3 runs 15 residues. V shed 7 bases, J shed 7 bases, and the junction held 16 bases outside the gene matches. CDR1 MNHNS and CDR2 SASEGT come from the germline V gene. In DNA form, the CDR3 reads TGTGCCAGCACTCCGGACAGGAGGAACACCGGGGAGCAGTACTTC. It specifies CASTPDRRNTGEQYF.

This chain uses TRBV28 with TRBJ2-5; 8 bases fit TRBD2. The CDR3 extends over 18 amino acids. V lost 3 bases and J lost 0; bases outside the gene matches: 12. Per germline, CDR1 MDHEN and CDR2 SYDVKM. DNA of the CDR3: TGTGCCAGCAGTTTGCCCACCGGGACTAGATACCACCAAGAGACCCAGTACTTC. Protein sequence: CASSLPTGTRYHQETQYF.